The 22 T cell receptor beta chains listed next were all sequenced from one sample in a study of shared clonotypes between healthy human individuals. Sequenced by immunoSEQ multiplex PCR; TCRdb stores in-frame clones only, minus some. Of about 2,500,000 clones listed, approximately 92% were seen once; the top ten hold over 0.12%. The specimen sequenced was naive CD4+ T cells sorted from blood. Regarding subset: CD45RA+ positively selected. All receptors come from a young man in good health.

The genes are TRBV28 and TRBJ1-5; 7 bases are a match to TRBD1. V shed 7 bases and J 0 bases; nucleotides not matched to a gene: 6. Per the germline V gene, CDR1 is MDHEN and CDR2 is SYDVKM. The CDR3 covers 15 residues. The CDR3 region is CASTMTGNSNQPQHF. Here the CDR3 DNA reads TGTGCCAGCACCATGACAGGGAATAGCAATCAGCCCCAGCATTTT.

The chain has TRBV7-2 and TRBJ2-4, with a possible D match to TRBD2 (5 bases). The V and J ends lost 0 bases and 6 bases respectively, with 9 bases between them. This CDR3 region has 14 residues. The germline gives CDR1 SGHTA, CDR2 FQGNSA. In nucleotides, the CDR3 is TGTGCCAGCAGCTTAGCGGGAGCCGCAAACATTCAGTACTTC. This gives the protein CASSLAGAANIQYF.

This clone showed up just once. The rearrangement uses TRBV28 and TRBJ2-7; possibly TRBD1 for D (6 bases). Deletions cut 8 bases from V and 2 bases from J, with 13 bases between. This CDR3 contains 13 residues. Germline CDR1 and CDR2: MDHEN and SYDVKM. CDR3 residues: CASFSGQAYEQYF. The CDR3 DNA is TGTGCCAGCTTCTCGGGACAAGCCTACGAGCAGTACTTC.

As to this clone: The junction shows a germline mismatch at one end, possibly a read error. V is TRBV30 and J is TRBJ2-7, with no clear D. CDR1 and CDR2 (germline): GTSNPN, SVGIG (reference sequence). The CDR3 runs to 12 residues. Here the CDR3 DNA reads TGTGCCTGGAGTGGCCCCCCCTACGAGCAGTGCTTC. Translation: CAWSGPPYEQCF.

The gene calls are TRBV9 and TRBJ2-1; the D gene is possibly TRBD2 (6 bases). The V end was cut by 6 bases, the J end by 5 bases, with 15 bases between. This CDR3 region has 14 residues. Germline CDR1 and CDR2: SGDLS and YYNGEE. In nucleotides, the CDR3 is TGTGCCAGCACCTCTCGGGACTTCAACAATGAGCAGTTCTTC. Protein: CASTSRDFNNEQFF.

V and J are TRBV5-6 and TRBJ1-2, with D uncertain. V was trimmed by 2 bases and J by 7 bases, leaving 9 bases between them. The CDR3 consists of 12 residues. Germline V gene sequence: CDR1 SGHDT, CDR2 YYEEEE. The chain's CDR3 is CASSFRASGYTF. DNA for the CDR3: TGTGCCAGCAGCTTTCGGGCTAGTGGCTACACCTTC.

This clone is a singleton in its sample. One end of the junction does not line up with germline, which may come from a read error. This chain links TRBV5-4 with TRBJ1-5; D is unclear. The CDR3 is made up of 15 amino acids. Germline CDR1 reads SGHNT; CDR2 reads YYREEE (reference sequence). The CDR3 DNA reads TGTGCCAGCAGCTTCTCCGGGGATGGCAATCGGCCCCAGCATTTT. Its translation is CASSFSGDGNRPQHF.

The chain employs TRBV4-3 and TRBJ2-1; TRBD1 might be the D (6 bases). Trimming cost V 0 bases and J 8 bases, with 23 bases left between them. The length of the CDR3 is 18 residues. Germline CDR1 and CDR2: LGHNA and YSLEER. CDR3 amino acids: CASSQDTRNWDNLDEQFF. In DNA, the CDR3 is TGCGCCAGCAGCCAAGATACGAGGAACTGGGACAACTTGGATGAGCAGTTCTTC.

This sequence joins TRBV28 and TRBJ2-7; 7 nucleotides match TRBD2. Germline trimming cut 8 bases from V and 2 bases from J; bases unmatched to any gene: 6. The CDR3 is made up of 13 amino acids. Germline CDR1 MDHEN, CDR2 SYDVKM. The CDR3 reads CASYSGEAYEQYF. The CDR3 coding sequence is TGTGCCAGCTACAGCGGGGAGGCCTACGAGCAGTACTTC.

The J gene is TRBJ2-1, the V gene TRBV19; TRBD2 aligns across 7 bases. V trimming: 1 base; J trimming: 5 bases; junction bases outside the gene matches: 5. Germline-derived CDR1 and CDR2 are LNHDA and SQIVND (reference sequence). The CDR3 sequence is 15 residues long. CDR3 sequence reads: CASSIGGSYHNEQFF. CDR3 bases: TGTGCCAGTAGTATAGGCGGGAGCTACCACAATGAGCAGTTCTTC.

This chain links TRBV5-1 with TRBJ2-7, with TRBD2 as a possible D gene (5 bases). This CDR3 is built from 14 residues. V was pared by 4 bases and J by 0 bases, with 11 bases between. Germline CDR1 SGHRS, CDR2 YFSETQ. The CDR3 protein is CASSSQAGSYEQYF. The CDR3 region has the DNA TGCGCCAGCAGCAGCCAGGCGGGCTCCTACGAGCAGTACTTC.

The chain combines TRBV6-5 with TRBJ2-1; 10 positions agree with TRBD2. The germline gives CDR1 MNHEY, CDR2 SVGAGI. Trimming at V came to 0 bases and at J to 9 bases, leaving 8 bases not matched to a gene. The CDR3 is made up of 16 amino acids. The CDR3 here is CASSYSSSGGPGEQFF. DNA for the CDR3: TGTGCCAGCAGTTACTCGAGTAGCGGGGGGCCAGGTGAGCAGTTCTTC.

V usage is TRBV5-1 and J usage is TRBJ2-3; D unresolved. The CDR3 spans 14 residues. The germline gives CDR1 SGHRS, CDR2 YFSETQ. Trimming took off 0 bases at V and 5 bases at J, with 10 bases between the two ends. The CDR3 here is CASSLDLPLDTQYF. Written as DNA, the CDR3 is TGCGCCAGCAGCTTGGACCTTCCCTTAGATACGCAGTATTTT.

This chain connects TRBV12-5 to TRBJ2-6; TRBD1 agrees at 8 bases. The V and J ends lost 5 bases and 0 bases, in that order; junction bases with no gene match: 15. Germline V gene data show CDR1 as LGHNT and CDR2 as FRNRAP. This CDR3 is built from 20 residues. As DNA, the CDR3 is TGTGCTAGTGGTCAGGGGGCCACCGTTCTTCCATACTCTGGGGCCAACGTCCTGACTTTC. This sequence encodes CASGQGATVLPYSGANVLTF.

The chain is built from TRBV7-9 and TRBJ2-1, with D maybe TRBD2 (6 bases). The CDR3 sequence is 15 residues long. Germline CDR1 is SEHNR and CDR2 is FQNEAQ (reference sequence). Trimming removed 5 bases at V and 7 bases at J, with 18 bases between. The CDR3 loop is CASSPGTAGINEQFF. Here the CDR3 DNA reads TGTGCCAGCAGCCCCGGGACTGCGGGGATAAATGAGCAGTTCTTC.

The chain links TRBV27 to TRBJ2-2; the match to TRBD1 covers 12 bases. With V trimmed by 6 bases and J by 2 bases, 7 bases remained unmatched. The CDR3 length is 17 residues. CDR1 is MNHEY, CDR2 SMNVEV, per germline (reference sequence). The CDR3 region has the DNA TGTGCCAGCAGGAGGGGACAGGGGGCGCGTAACACCGGGGAGCTGTTTTTT. Protein: CASRRGQGARNTGELFF.

As concerns this clone: The sample carries other DNA sequences with the same CDR3. This sequence joins TRBV5-1 and TRBJ2-3; 10 bases are a match to TRBD2. The CDR3 runs to 16 residues. CDR1 is SGHRS and CDR2 is YFSETQ in the germline V gene. Unmatched junction bases numbered 2, after V lost 0 bases and J lost 1 base. For the CDR3, the DNA is TGCGCCAGCAGCTTGGGCACTAGCGGGGGCACAGATACGCAGTATTTT. The encoded protein is CASSLGTSGGTDTQYF.

The chain uses TRBV5-4 and TRBJ2-5; D may be TRBD1 (6 bases). The length of the CDR3 is 14 residues. Germline V gene sequence: CDR1 SGHNT, CDR2 YYREEE (reference sequence). Trimming left V 5 bases short and J 0 bases short, with 11 bases between. CDR3 region: CASRPTGNQETQYF. CDR3 in DNA: TGTGCCAGCAGGCCCACAGGGAACCAAGAGACCCAGTACTTC.

This clone was recorded only once. V is TRBV28 and J is TRBJ1-2; D perhaps matches TRBD1 (5 bases). The V gene's germline CDR1 is MDHEN and CDR2 SYDVKM. This CDR3 region has 12 residues. Trimming removed 6 bases from V and 4 bases from J, with 9 bases in between. The CDR3 DNA follows: TGTGCCAGCAGCCAGGGCCTCTATGGCTACACCTTC. Encoded protein: CASSQGLYGYTF.

V usage is TRBV6-1 and J usage is TRBJ1-4; tentative D call: TRBD1 (5 bases). Germline CDR1 MNHNS, CDR2 SASEGT. The length of the CDR3 is 14 residues. Trimming took 5 bases from V and 6 from J, leaving 13 bases between them. The chain's CDR3 is CASSSGFVDEKLFF. In DNA form, the CDR3 reads TGTGCCAGCAGTTCAGGGTTTGTAGATGAAAAACTGTTTTTT.

This chain uses TRBV11-2 with TRBJ2-2, with 7 bases matching TRBD1. The CDR3 runs 15 residues. In germline, CDR1 is SGHAT, CDR2 FQNNGV. Trimming removed 8 bases from V and 1 base from J; junction bases left unmatched: 7. The CDR3 nucleotides are TGTGCCAGCTCGTGGGGGACAGTGAACACCGGGGAGCTGTTTTTT. It translates to CASSWGTVNTGELFF.

Concerning this clone itself: The identical CDR3 is also encoded by other nucleotide sequences in the sample. CDR3 in amino acids: CASSLAWGTEAFF. CDR3 bases: TGTGCCAGCAGCTTAGCGTGGGGCACTGAAGCTTTCTTT. The rearrangement joins TRBV7-2 to TRBJ1-1; D not resolved. V lost 0 bases to trimming and J lost 4 bases, with 6 bases between them. This CDR3 has 13 residues. The germline V gene has CDR1 SGHTA and CDR2 FQGNSA. Using reference TRBV7-2 and TRBJ1-1 for the parts outside the CDR3, the full variable domain is GAGVSQSPSNKVTEKGKDVELRCDPISGHTALYWYRQSLGQGLEFLIYFQGNSAPDKSGLPSDRFSAERTGGSVSTLTIQRTQQEDSAVYLCASSLAWGTEAFFGQGTRLTVV.